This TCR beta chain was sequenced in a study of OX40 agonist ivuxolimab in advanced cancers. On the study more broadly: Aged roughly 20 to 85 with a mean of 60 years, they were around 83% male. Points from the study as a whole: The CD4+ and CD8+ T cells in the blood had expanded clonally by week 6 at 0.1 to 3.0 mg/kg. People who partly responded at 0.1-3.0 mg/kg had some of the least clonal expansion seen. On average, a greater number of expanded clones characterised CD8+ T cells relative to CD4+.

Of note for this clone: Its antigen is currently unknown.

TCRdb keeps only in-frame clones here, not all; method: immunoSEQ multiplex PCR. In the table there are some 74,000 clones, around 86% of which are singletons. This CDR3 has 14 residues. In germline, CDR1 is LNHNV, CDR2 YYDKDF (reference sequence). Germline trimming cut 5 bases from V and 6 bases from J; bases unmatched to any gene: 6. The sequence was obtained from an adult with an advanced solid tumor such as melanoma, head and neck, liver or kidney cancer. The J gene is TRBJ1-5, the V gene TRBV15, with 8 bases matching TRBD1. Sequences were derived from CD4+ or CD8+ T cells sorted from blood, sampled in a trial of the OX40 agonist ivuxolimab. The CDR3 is CATSQDRGGQPQHF. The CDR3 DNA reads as TGTGCCACCAGCCAAGACAGGGGCGGTCAGCCCCAGCATTTT.